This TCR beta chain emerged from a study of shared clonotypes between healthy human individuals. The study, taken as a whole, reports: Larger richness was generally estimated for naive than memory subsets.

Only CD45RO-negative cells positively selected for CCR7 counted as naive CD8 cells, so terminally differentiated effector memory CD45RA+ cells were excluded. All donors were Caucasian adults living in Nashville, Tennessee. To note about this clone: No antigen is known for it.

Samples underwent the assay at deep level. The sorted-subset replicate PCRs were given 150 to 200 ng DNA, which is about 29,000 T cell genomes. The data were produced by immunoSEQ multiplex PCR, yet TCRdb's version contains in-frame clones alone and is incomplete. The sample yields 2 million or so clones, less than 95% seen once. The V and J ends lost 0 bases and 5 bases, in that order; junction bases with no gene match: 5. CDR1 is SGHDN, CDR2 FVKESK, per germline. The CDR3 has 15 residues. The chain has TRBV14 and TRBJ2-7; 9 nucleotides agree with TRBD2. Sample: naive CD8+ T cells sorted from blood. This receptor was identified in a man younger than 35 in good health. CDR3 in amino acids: CASSQDLLAGDEQYF. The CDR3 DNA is TGTGCCAGCAGCCAAGATCTGTTAGCGGGGGACGAGCAGTACTTC.